This is a list of T cell receptor beta chains from one sample in a study of cytomegalovirus exposure and HLA in healthy donors. Clones were read by immunoSEQ multiplex PCR, and TCRdb kept only the in-frame ones, dropping some. The table shows approximately 89,000 clones, with approximately 76% occurring only once. Material: PBMCs. These receptors came from a man aged 25-45 years in good health and CMV-seropositive. The CDR3 runs from the conserved cysteine through the conserved F or W. D genes are given only for firm matches. Some rows mark clone size as missing; the rest say once, few, many or name a class of expanded clone.

clone_size,v_call,j_call,d_call,cdr3_nt,cdr3_aa
.,TRBV7-2,TRBJ1-2,TRBD1,TGTGCCAGCAACCTGTCAGGGGGATATGGCTACACCTTC,CASNLSGGYGYTF
.,TRBV5-1,TRBJ1-1,TRBD1,TGCGCCAGCAGCTTCCTCCCGGCGACAGGGGGCACTGAAGCTTTCTTT,CASSFLPATGGTEAFF
.,TRBV18,TRBJ2-5,.,TGTGCCAGCTCACCCTCGGGTGGGGGGGCGCTTGAGACCCAGTACTTC,CASSPSGGGALETQYF
.,TRBV5-1,TRBJ2-7,.,TGCGCCAGCAGCTTGGAAACAGGGTATTACGAGCAGTACTTC,CASSLETGYYEQYF
once,TRBV11-2,TRBJ2-7,TRBD1,TGTGCCAGCAGCTCGGACAGGGACGAGCAGTACTTC,CASSSDRDEQYF
.,TRBV28,TRBJ2-5,.,TGTGCCAGCAGGCGGGAAATTGCGGAGACCCAGTACTTC,CASRREIAETQYF
.,TRBV15,TRBJ1-1,TRBD1,TGTGCCACCAGCAGGGGACAGGTGAACACTGAAGCTTTCTTT,CATSRGQVNTEAFF
few,TRBV4-2,TRBJ2-2,TRBD1,TGTGCCAGCAGCCTCACAGGGGGGACCGGGGAGCTGTTTTTT,CASSLTGGTGELFF
.,TRBV6-1,TRBJ1-1,.,TGTGCCAGCAGTGAAGGCCCCACAGCGAACACTGAAGCTTTCTTT,CASSEGPTANTEAFF
.,TRBV27,TRBJ2-2,TRBD1,TGTGCCAGCAGTTTATCGGGGACAGGGGGCACCGGGGAGCTGTTTTTT,CASSLSGTGGTGELFF
.,TRBV19,TRBJ1-4,.,TGTGCCAGTAGCCCGACAGCTAATGAAAAACTGTTTTTT,CASSPTANEKLFF
few,TRBV19,TRBJ1-1,.,TGTGCCAGTAAGGAGGATGGTGGCACTGAAGCTTTCTTT,CASKEDGGTEAFF
.,TRBV10-2,TRBJ1-3,.,TGCGCCAGCCCATCGGGGGGGGTCTATGGAAACACCATATATTTT,CASPSGGVYGNTIYF
.,TRBV10-3,TRBJ1-4,.,TGTGCCATCAGTGAGTCGACAGTTGTTAATGAAAAACTGTTTTTT,CAISESTVVNEKLFF
few,TRBV6-6,TRBJ2-2,TRBD2,TGTGCCAGCAGTTACTCGGGCCAGGGAGGGGCCGGGGAGCTGTTTTTT,CASSYSGQGGAGELFF
.,TRBV28,TRBJ2-3,TRBD2,TGTGCCAGCAGTTCCTTTTGGAGCGGGGGGGCGGTTCGGACGCAGTATTTT,CASSSFWSGGAVRTQYF
.,TRBV7-9,TRBJ2-1,TRBD2,TGTGCCAGCAGCTCACCGGGACTAGAGTGGAATGAGCAGTTCTTC,CASSSPGLEWNEQFF
.,TRBV7-9,TRBJ2-6,.,TGTGCCAGCAGCTCGGTGAAAATCTCTGGGGCCAACGTCCTGACTTTC,CASSSVKISGANVLTF
.,TRBV7-9,TRBJ1-1,TRBD1,TGTGCCAGCAGACCTAGACAGGGACGGATGAACACTGAAGCTTTCTTT,CASRPRQGRMNTEAFF
.,TRBV5-1,TRBJ1-3,.,TGCGCCAGCACGGACAGCAGCTCTGGAAACACCATATATTTT,CASTDSSSGNTIYF
few,TRBV7-9,TRBJ1-2,.,TGTGCCAGCAGCTATGGGAGGGACTATGGCTACACCTTC,CASSYGRDYGYTF
.,TRBV6-1,TRBJ2-5,.,TGTGCCAGCAGTGAAGCGCAAGGGACTCAAGAGACCCAGTACTTC,CASSEAQGTQETQYF
.,TRBV25-1,TRBJ1-4,TRBD1,TGTGCCAGCAGTGAGGGGCCTGACAGGGCTTCCGAAAAACTGTTTTTT,CASSEGPDRASEKLFF
.,TRBV9,TRBJ2-1,TRBD1,TGTGCCAGCAGCCCTCACAGGGGGCTAGAATACAATGAGCAGTTCTTC,CASSPHRGLEYNEQFF
.,TRBV9,TRBJ2-3,TRBD2,TGTGCCAGCAGCATTCGGACTAGCGGGGGCCCAGATACGCAGTATTTT,CASSIRTSGGPDTQYF
.,TRBV6-1,TRBJ2-7,.,TGTGCCAGCAACCGACTAGACGAGCAGTACTTC,CASNRLDEQYF
.,TRBV9,TRBJ1-2,.,TGTGCCAGCAGCCCCGGCGACTACTGGAAACCTAACTATGGCTACACCTTC,CASSPGDYWKPNYGYTF
.,TRBV27,TRBJ2-7,TRBD1,TGTGCCAGCAGTTTAAGGGCCCTGATTACCGGGACAGGGTACCACGAGCAGTACTTC,CASSLRALITGTGYHEQYF
.,TRBV5-1,TRBJ1-1,.,TGCGCCAGCAGGAGGCCGGGGGACACTGAAGCTTTCTTT,CASRRPGDTEAFF
.,TRBV30,TRBJ2-1,.,TGTGCCTGGAGTGGGCTAGCCTCCTACAATGAGCAGTTCTTC,CAWSGLASYNEQFF
.,TRBV28,TRBJ2-1,.,TGTGCCGCGGGGATATCCACCTACAATGAGCAGTTCTTC,CAAGISTYNEQFF
few,TRBV6-1,TRBJ2-7,TRBD1,TGTGCCAGCACCCGACAGGGGAGATACGAGCAGTACTTC,CASTRQGRYEQYF
.,TRBV5-5,TRBJ2-1,.,TGTGCCAGCAGCTTGCGGGGGGCCGGATACAATGAGCAGTTCTTC,CASSLRGAGYNEQFF
.,TRBV5-1,TRBJ2-3,.,TGCGCCAGCACCTTCAATCCCTACACAGATACGCAGTATTTT,CASTFNPYTDTQYF
.,TRBV12-5,TRBJ2-1,TRBD2,TGTGCTAGTGGTTTTAGCGGGGGCGATGAGCAGTTCTTC,CASGFSGGDEQFF
.,TRBV4-3,TRBJ1-4,.,TGCGCCAGCAGCCAAGTTTGGCAGGGTGCTAATGAAAAACTGTTTTTT,CASSQVWQGANEKLFF
.,TRBV15,TRBJ2-5,TRBD1,TGTGCCACCAGCAGAACACCCGGACAGGGAGATGAGACCCAGTACTTC,CATSRTPGQGDETQYF
.,TRBV4-3,TRBJ2-2,.,TGCGCCAGCAGCCAGGACACCACGAACACCGGGGAGCTGTTTTTT,CASSQDTTNTGELFF
.,TRBV7-2,TRBJ2-3,.,TGTGCCAGCAGCTCCTACAGCGATACGCAGTATTTT,CASSSYSDTQYF
.,TRBV4-3,TRBJ2-1,TRBD1,TGCGCCAGCAGCCTGGGGACAGGGGAGACCTACAATGAGCAGTTCTTC,CASSLGTGETYNEQFF
.,TRBV18,TRBJ2-3,TRBD2,TGTGCCAGCTCACCCTCGACTAGCGGGGGGGTCCTCGCACCAGATACGCAGTATTTT,CASSPSTSGGVLAPDTQYF
.,TRBV6-1,TRBJ2-3,.,TGTGCCAGCAGTTCCAGGGGTGCGGATAAAGATACGCAGTATTTT,CASSSRGADKDTQYF
few,TRBV5-1,TRBJ1-1,.,TGCGCCAGCAGCTTGGATCAGGGGTATGGCACTGAAGCTTTCTTT,CASSLDQGYGTEAFF
once,TRBV11-3,TRBJ2-1,TRBD2,TGTGCCAGCAGCTTAGGAGGTAGCGGGGGGGCTCGGGAGCAGTTCTTC,CASSLGGSGGAREQFF
.,TRBV7-8,TRBJ2-7,.,TGTGCCAGCAGCTTAGGGACCACGGGGGAGCAGTACTTC,CASSLGTTGEQYF
.,TRBV27,TRBJ2-5,TRBD1,TGTGCCAGCAGATCCGGGACAGGGGGTTTCGGTCAAGAGACCCAGTACTTC,CASRSGTGGFGQETQYF
.,TRBV6-6,TRBJ1-1,TRBD1,TGTGCCAGCAGTACCGGGACAGGATCCCCTGAAGCTTTCTTT,CASSTGTGSPEAFF
.,TRBV6-4,TRBJ1-2,.,TGTGCCAGCAGTGACGAAGCTGCGTCAGGGGACGTGATCGATGGCTACACCTTC,CASSDEAASGDVIDGYTF
many,TRBV5-1,TRBJ2-5,.,TGCGCCAGCAGATGGGGCGAGACCCAGTACTTC,CASRWGETQYF
.,TRBV19,TRBJ1-5,.,TGTGCCAGTAGCAAAGATTGGAGTCGGCCCCAGCATTTT,CASSKDWSRPQHF
.,TRBV11-1,TRBJ2-2,TRBD1,TGTGCCAGCAGCTCCGGGACAGGGGACACCGGGGAGCTGTTTTTT,CASSSGTGDTGELFF
few,TRBV9,TRBJ1-6,.,TGTGCCAGCAGCGCGGGGGGCCTTACCAGGGACTCCTATAATTCACCCCTCCACTTT,CASSAGGLTRDSYNSPLHF
.,TRBV9,TRBJ2-5,TRBD2,TGTGCCAGCAGCGTAGAGCCAAGCGGGGGAGACCAGTACTTC,CASSVEPSGGDQYF
.,TRBV11-2,TRBJ2-1,.,TGTGCCAGCAGTTCAGTGGGCGGACTATCCGACAATGAGCAGTTCTTC,CASSSVGGLSDNEQFF
few,TRBV6-1,TRBJ2-7,TRBD1,TGTGCCAGCAGTGAACCCGGGACAGTCTACGAGCAGTACTTC,CASSEPGTVYEQYF
once,TRBV10-3,TRBJ2-1,TRBD1,TGTGCCATCAGAGGCGACAGGGGCCCGTCCTACAATGAGCAGTTCTTC,CAIRGDRGPSYNEQFF
.,TRBV13,TRBJ1-6,TRBD1,TGTGCCAGCAGCGCGATGACAGGGGTTGGTTCACCCCTCCACTTT,CASSAMTGVGSPLHF